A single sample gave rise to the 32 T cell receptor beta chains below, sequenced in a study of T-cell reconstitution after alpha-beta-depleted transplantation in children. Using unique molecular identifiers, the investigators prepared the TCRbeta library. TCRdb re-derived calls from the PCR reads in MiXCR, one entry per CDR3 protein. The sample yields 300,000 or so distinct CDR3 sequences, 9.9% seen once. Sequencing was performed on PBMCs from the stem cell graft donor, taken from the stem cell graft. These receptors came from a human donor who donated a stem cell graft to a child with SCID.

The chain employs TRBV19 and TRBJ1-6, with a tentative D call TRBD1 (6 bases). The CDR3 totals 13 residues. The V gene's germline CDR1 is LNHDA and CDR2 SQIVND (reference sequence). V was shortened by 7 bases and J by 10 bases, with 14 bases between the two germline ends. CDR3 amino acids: CASTQDRASPLHF. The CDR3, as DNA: TGTGCCAGTACTCAGGACAGAGCCTCACCCCTCCACTTT.

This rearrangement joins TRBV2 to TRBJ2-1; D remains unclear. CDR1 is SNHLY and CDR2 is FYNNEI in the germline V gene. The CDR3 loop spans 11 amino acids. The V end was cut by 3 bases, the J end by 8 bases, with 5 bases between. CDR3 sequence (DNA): TGTGCCAGCAGTGACTTGTATGAGCAGTTCTTC. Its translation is CASSDLYEQFF.

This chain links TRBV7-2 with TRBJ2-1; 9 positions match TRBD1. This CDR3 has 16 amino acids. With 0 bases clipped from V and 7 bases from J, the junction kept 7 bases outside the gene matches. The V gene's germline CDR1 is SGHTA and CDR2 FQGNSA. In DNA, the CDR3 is TGTGCCAGCAGCTTAGCTGGGACAGGGTGGGGGAATGAGCAGTTCTTC. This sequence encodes CASSLAGTGWGNEQFF.

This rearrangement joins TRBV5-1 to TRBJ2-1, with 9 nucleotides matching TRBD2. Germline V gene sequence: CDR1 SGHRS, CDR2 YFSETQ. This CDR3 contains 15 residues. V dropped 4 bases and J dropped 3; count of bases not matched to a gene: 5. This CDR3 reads CASSRAGGNYNEQFF. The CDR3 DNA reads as TGCGCCAGCAGCAGAGCGGGGGGAAACTACAATGAGCAGTTCTTC.

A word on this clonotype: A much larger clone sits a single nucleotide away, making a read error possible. The DNA for the CDR3 is TGTGCCAGCAGTACTAGCGGGGGGGTCTACGAGCAGTACTTC. Residues: CASSTSGGVYEQYF. This chain uses TRBV7-2 with TRBJ2-7; TRBD2 aligns across 13 bases. CDR1 SGHTA and CDR2 FQGNSA come from the germline V gene. V was clipped by 6 bases and J by 3 bases; unmatched bases: 2. This CDR3 spans 14 amino acids.

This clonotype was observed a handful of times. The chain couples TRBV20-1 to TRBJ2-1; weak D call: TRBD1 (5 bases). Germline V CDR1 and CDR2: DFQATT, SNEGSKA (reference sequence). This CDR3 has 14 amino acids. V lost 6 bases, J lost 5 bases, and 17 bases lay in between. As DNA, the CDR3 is TGCAGTGCCCACCCCCCAGGGCTGAACAATGAGCAGTTCTTC. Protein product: CSAHPPGLNNEQFF.

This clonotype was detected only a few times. The CDR3 region has the DNA TGTGCCAGTAGTCAGTACCGCCAGGATGAAAAACTGTTTTTT. Its protein is CASSQYRQDEKLFF. This rearrangement joins TRBV19 to TRBJ1-4; D gene unclear. The CDR3 contains 14 residues. Germline-derived CDR1 and CDR2 are LNHDA and SQIVND (reference sequence). V lost 5 bases and J 6 bases, leaving 13 bases between the germline ends.

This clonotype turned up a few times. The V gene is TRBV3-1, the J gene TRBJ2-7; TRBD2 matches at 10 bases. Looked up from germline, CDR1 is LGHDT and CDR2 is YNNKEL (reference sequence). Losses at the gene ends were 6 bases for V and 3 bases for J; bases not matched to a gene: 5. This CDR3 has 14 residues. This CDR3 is CASSPSGGHYEQYF. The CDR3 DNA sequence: TGTGCCAGCAGTCCTAGCGGGGGCCACTACGAGCAGTACTTC.

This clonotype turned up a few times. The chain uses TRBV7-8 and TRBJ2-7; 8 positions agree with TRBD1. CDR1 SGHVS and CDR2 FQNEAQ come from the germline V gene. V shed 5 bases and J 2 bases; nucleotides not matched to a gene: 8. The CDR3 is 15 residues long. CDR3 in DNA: TGTGCCAGCAGCCCCGGACAGGGAAAACCCTACGAGCAGTACTTC. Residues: CASSPGQGKPYEQYF.

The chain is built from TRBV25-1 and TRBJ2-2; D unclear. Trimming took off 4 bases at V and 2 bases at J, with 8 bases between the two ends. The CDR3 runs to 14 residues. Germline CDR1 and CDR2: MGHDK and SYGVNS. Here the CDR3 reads CASSGAVNTGELFF. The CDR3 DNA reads TGTGCCAGCAGTGGTGCGGTAAACACCGGGGAGCTGTTTTTT.

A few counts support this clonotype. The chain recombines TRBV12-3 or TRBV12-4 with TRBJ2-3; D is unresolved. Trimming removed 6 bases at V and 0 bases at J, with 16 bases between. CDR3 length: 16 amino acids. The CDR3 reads CASSLLIVASTDTQYF. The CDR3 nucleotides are TGTGCCAGCAGCCTACTTATTGTTGCTAGCACAGATACGCAGTATTTT.

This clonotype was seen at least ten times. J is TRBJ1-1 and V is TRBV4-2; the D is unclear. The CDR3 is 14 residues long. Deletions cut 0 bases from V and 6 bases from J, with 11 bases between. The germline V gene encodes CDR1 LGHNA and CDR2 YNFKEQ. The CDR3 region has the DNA TGTGCCAGCAGCCAAGAACTTGACATTCCTGAAGCTTTCTTT. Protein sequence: CASSQELDIPEAFF.

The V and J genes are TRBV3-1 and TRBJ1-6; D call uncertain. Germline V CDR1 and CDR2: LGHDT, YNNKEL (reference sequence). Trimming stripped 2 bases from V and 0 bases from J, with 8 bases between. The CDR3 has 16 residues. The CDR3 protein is CASSQTVGSYNSPLHF. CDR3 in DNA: TGTGCCAGCAGCCAAACGGTTGGCTCCTATAATTCACCCCTCCACTTT.

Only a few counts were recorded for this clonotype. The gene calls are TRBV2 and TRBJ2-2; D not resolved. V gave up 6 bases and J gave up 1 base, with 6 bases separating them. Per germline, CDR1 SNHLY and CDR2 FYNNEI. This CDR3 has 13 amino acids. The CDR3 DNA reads TGTGCCAGCAGGGTAGAGAACACCGGGGAGCTGTTTTTT. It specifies CASRVENTGELFF.

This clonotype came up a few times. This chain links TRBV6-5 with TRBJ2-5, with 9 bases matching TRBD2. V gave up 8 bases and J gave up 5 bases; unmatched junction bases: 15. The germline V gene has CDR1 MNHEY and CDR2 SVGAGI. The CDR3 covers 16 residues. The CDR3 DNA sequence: TGTGCCAGCTGTTCCCGGGGGCGGGGGGGCGATGAGACCCAGTACTTC. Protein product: CASCSRGRGGDETQYF.

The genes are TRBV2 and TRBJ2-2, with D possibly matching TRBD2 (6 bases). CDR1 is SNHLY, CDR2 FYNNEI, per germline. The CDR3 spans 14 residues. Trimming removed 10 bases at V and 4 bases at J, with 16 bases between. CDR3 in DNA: TGTGCCATTTCCCGGGGCGGGGCCACCGGGGAGCTGTTTTTT. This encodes CAISRGGATGELFF.

This CDR3 is CASTPGLNTGELFF. The CDR3 region has the DNA TGTGCCAGTACCCCGGGACTTAACACCGGGGAGCTGTTTTTT. The V gene is TRBV19, the J gene TRBJ2-2, with D possibly TRBD2 on 6 matching bases. This CDR3 is built from 14 residues. V was cut by 7 bases and J by 2 bases, with 11 bases left in between. Germline V gene lookup returns CDR1 LNHDA and CDR2 SQIVND (reference sequence).

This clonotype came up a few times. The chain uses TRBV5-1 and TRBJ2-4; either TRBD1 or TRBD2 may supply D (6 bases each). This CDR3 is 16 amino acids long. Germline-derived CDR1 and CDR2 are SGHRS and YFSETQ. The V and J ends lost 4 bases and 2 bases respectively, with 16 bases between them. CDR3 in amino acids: CASSPDGGPTKNIQYF. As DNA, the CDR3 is TGCGCCAGCAGCCCGGACGGGGGCCCGACCAAAAACATTCAGTACTTC.

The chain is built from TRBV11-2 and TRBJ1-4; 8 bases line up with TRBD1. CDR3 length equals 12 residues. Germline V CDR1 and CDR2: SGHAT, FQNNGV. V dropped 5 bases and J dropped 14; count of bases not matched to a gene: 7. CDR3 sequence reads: CASSETGENLFF. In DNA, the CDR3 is TGTGCCAGCAGCGAGACAGGGGAGAACCTGTTTTTT. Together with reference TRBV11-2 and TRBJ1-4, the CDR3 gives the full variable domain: EAGVAQSPRYKIIEKRQSVAFWCNPISGHATLYWYQQILGQGPKLLIQFQNNGVVDDSQLPKDRFSAERLKGVDSTLKIQPAKLEDSAVYLCASSETGENLFFGSGTQLSVL.

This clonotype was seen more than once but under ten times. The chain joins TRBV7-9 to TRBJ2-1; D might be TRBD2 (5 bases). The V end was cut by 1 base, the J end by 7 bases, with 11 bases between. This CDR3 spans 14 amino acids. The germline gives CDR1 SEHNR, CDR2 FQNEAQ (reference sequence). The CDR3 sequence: CASSLGPRVNEQFF. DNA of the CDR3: TGTGCCAGCAGCTTAGGCCCGCGGGTGAATGAGCAGTTCTTC.

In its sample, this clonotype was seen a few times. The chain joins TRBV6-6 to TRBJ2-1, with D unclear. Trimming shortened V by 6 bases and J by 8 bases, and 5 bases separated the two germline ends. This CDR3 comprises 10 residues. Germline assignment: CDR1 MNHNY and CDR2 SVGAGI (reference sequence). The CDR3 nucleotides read TGTGCCAGCAGCTGGGATGAGCAGTTCTTC. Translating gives CASSWDEQFF.

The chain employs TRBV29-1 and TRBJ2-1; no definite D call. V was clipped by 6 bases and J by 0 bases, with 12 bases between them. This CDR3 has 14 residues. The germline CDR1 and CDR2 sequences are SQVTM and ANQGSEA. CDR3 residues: CSVQHVSSYNEQFF. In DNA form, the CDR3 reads TGCAGCGTACAGCACGTCAGCTCCTACAATGAGCAGTTCTTC.

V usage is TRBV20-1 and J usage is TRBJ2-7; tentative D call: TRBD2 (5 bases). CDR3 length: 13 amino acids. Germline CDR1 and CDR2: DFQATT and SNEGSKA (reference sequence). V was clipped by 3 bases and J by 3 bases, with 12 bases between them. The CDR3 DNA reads TGCAGTGCTAGTGAGGGTCTGAGCTACGAGCAGTACTTC. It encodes CSASEGLSYEQYF.

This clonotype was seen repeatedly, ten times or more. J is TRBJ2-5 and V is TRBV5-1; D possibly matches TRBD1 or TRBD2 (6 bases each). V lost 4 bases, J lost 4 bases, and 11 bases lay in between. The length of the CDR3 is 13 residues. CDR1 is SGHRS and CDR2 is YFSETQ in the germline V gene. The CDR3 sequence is CASSAGQRETQYF. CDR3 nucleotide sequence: TGCGCCAGCAGCGCGGGACAACGAGAGACCCAGTACTTC.

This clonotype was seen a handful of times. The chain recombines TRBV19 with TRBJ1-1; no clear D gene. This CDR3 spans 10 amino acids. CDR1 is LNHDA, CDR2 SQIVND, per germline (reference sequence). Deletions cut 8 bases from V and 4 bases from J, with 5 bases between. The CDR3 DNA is TGTGCCAGTGGAGGCACTGAAGCTTTCTTT. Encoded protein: CASGGTEAFF.

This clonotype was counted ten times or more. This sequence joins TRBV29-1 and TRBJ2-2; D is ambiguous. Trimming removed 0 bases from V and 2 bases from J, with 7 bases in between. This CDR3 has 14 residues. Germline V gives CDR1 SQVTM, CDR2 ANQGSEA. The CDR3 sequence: CSVEDPLNTGELFF. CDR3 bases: TGCAGCGTTGAAGATCCCCTAAACACCGGGGAGCTGTTTTTT.

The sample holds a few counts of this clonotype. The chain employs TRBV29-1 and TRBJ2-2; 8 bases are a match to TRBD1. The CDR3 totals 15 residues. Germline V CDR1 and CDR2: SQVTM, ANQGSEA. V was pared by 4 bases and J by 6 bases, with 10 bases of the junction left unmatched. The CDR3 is CSVVGDRGFSGELFF. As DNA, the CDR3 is TGCAGCGTTGTGGGCGACAGGGGCTTTTCCGGGGAGCTGTTTTTT.

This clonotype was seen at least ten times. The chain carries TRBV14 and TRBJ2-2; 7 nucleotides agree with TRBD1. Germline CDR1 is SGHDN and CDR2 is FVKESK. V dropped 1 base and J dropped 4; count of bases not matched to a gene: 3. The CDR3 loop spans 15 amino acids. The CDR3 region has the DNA TGTGCCAGCAGCCAAGCAGGGGGAAGCACCGGGGAGCTGTTTTTT. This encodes CASSQAGGSTGELFF.

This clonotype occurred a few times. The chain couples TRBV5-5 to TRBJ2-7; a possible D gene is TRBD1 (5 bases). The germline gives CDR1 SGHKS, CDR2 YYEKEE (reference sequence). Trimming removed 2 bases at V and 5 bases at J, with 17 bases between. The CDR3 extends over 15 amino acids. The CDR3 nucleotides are TGTGCCAGCAGCTTCCAGGACAAGGGGTGGCACGAGCAGTACTTC. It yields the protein CASSFQDKGWHEQYF.

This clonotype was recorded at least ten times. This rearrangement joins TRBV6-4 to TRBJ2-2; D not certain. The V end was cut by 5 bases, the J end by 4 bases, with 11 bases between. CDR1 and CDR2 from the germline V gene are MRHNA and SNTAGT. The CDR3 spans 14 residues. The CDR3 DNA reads TGTGCCAGCAGTCCCATCATCGGCACCGGGGAGCTGTTTTTT. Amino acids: CASSPIIGTGELFF.

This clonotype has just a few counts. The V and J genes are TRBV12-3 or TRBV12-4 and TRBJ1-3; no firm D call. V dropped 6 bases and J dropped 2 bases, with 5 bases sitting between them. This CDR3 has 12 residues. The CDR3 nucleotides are TGTGCCAGCAGCACTCCTGGAAACACCATATATTTT. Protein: CASSTPGNTIYF.

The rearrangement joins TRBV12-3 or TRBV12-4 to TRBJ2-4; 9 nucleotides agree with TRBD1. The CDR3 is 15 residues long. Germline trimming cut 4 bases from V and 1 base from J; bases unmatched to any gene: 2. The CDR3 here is CASSSGQGAKNIQYF. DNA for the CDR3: TGTGCCAGCAGTTCCGGACAGGGGGCCAAAAACATTCAGTACTTC.